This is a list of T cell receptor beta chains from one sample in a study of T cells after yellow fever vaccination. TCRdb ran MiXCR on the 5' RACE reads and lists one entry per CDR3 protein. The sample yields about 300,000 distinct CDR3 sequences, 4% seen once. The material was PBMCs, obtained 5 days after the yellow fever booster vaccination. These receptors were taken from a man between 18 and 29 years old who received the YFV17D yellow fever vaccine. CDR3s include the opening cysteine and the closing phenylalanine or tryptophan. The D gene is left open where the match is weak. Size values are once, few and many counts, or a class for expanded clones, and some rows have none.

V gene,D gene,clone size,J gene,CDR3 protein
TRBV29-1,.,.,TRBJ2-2,CSVERKETDTGELFF
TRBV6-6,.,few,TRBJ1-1,CASSYGASEDTEAFF
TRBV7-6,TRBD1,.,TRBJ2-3,CASSLSSGQRNTDTQYF
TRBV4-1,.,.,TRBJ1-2,CASSQESISRGGYTF
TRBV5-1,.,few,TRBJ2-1,CASSPNTGTYNEQFF
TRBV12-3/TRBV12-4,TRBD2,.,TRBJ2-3,CASSQSGGSADTQYF
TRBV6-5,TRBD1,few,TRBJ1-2,CASTFRRGLMGYTF
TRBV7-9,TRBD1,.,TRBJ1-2,CASSGTISDRVINYGYTF
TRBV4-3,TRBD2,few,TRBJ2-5,CASSQGVAGETQYF
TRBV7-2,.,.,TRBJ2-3,CASSLAGEGSYTQYF
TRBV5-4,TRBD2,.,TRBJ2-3,CASSFRLAGSSDTQYF
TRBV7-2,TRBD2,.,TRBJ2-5,CASSLATSGGLGTQYF
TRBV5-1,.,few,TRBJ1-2,CASSLGGSLQTDGYTF
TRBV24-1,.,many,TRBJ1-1,CATSDLRDLNEAFF
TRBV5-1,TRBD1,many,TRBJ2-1,CASNRGSLVSPDEQFF
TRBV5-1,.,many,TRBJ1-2,CASSLLEEGSYGYTF
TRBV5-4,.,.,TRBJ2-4,CASSPDPENIQYF
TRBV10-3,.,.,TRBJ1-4,CASAKGDTNEKLFF
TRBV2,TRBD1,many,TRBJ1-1,CASGQGIDTEAFF
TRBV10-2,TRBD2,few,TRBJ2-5,CASSPKLAGRYQETQYF
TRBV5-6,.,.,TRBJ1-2,CASSTDPRGFQNYGYTF
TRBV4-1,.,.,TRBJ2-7,CASSQGLQSSSYEQYF
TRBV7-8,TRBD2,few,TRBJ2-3,CASSLKRGSADTQYF
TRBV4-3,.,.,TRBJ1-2,CASSQEGRLGYTF